The rows below give T cell receptor beta chains drawn from one sample of a study of identical twins. TCRdb fed the 5' RACE reads into MiXCR, producing one record per CDR3 protein. The sample contains 400,000 or so distinct CDR3 sequences, about 10% of which appear only once. The sequencing sample was made of naive T cells sorted from blood. The origin of the receptors is a woman aged 45-60 years in good health. The CDR3 runs from the conserved cysteine through the conserved F or W. A D gene is named only where the DNA matches it firmly. For some rows the clone size is stated as once, few or many, or as a class when expanded; others skip it.

clone_size	cdr3_length	v_call	d_call	j_call	cdr3_nt	cdr3_aa
few	17	TRBV7-8	TRBD1	TRBJ2-3	TGTGCCAGCAGCTCAGGACAGGGCCCCTCTAGCACAGATACGCAGTATTTT	CASSSGQGPSSTDTQYF
.	17	TRBV15	TRBD2	TRBJ2-1	TGTGCCACCAGCAGGTTAATAGCGGGAGGTGCGGGTAATGAGCAGTTCTTC	CATSRLIAGGAGNEQFF
many	14	TRBV29-1	.	TRBJ2-1	TGCAGCGTTGTAGAGGCAAGCTCCTACAATGAGCAGTTCTTC	CSVVEASSYNEQFF
many	16	TRBV5-1	TRBD1	TRBJ1-6	TGCGCCAGCAGCTCTGAAGCGGGACAGCCCAATTCACCCCTCCACTTT	CASSSEAGQPNSPLHF
.	14	TRBV7-9	TRBD2	TRBJ2-1	TGTGCCAGCAAAAGACTAGCGGAAGGGAGTGAGCAGTTCTTC	CASKRLAEGSEQFF
few	13	TRBV12-3/TRBV12-4	.	TRBJ1-2	TGTGCCAGCAGTTTAGGACAGCACTATGGCTACACCTTC	CASSLGQHYGYTF
.	16	TRBV5-6	TRBD1	TRBJ2-7	TGTGCCAGCAGCCCCCTCGGGTTCGGGACAGGGGCCGAGCAGTACTTC	CASSPLGFGTGAEQYF
.	14	TRBV7-9	.	TRBJ2-2	TGTGCCAGCGGTCAATCAGGCTCCACCGGGGAGCTGTTTTTT	CASGQSGSTGELFF
.	15	TRBV5-4	.	TRBJ2-2	TGTGCCAGCAGCCCGGGCCCCCTAGCTTCCGGGGAGCTGTTTTTT	CASSPGPLASGELFF
.	12	TRBV7-9	.	TRBJ1-1	TGTGCCAGCAGGAGAATGGAGGGTGAAGCTTTCTTT	CASRRMEGEAFF
few	14	TRBV15	.	TRBJ2-2	TGTGCCACCAGCAGACGACGGAACACCGGGGAGCTGTTTTTT	CATSRRRNTGELFF
many	12	TRBV12-3/TRBV12-4	.	TRBJ2-1	TGTGCCAGCAGTTTTCCTGGACAAGAGCAGTTCTTC	CASSFPGQEQFF
many	16	TRBV5-5	.	TRBJ2-7	TGTGCCAGCAGCCCTTCATCCTACTCCTTACCCTACGAGCAGTACTTC	CASSPSSYSLPYEQYF